This passage covers 16 T cell receptor beta chains from one sample sequenced in a study of PD-L1 blockade in urothelial cancer. Sequencing used immunoSEQ multiplex PCR; TCRdb keeps in-frame clones, though not all of them. This table has about 130,000 clones, approximately 84% appearing once. The time point was: pretreatment peripheral blood. This sample comprised PBMCs, obtained around atezolizumab (anti-PD-L1) treatment. These receptors were taken from a man aged 50 to 59 with urothelial cancer.

The table lists this clone with a count of one. The rearrangement uses TRBV6-1 and TRBJ2-1; D is unclear. Germline V CDR1 and CDR2: MNHNS, SASEGT. The CDR3 covers 11 residues. The V gene lost 5 bases and the J gene lost 8 bases, with 7 bases spanning the gap. For the CDR3, the DNA is TGTGCCAGCAGTCCTAGTCATGAGCAGTTCTTC. Translating it yields CASSPSHEQFF.

The gene calls are TRBV5-1 and TRBJ2-6; D not resolved. The CDR3 has 16 residues. Trimming took 0 bases from V and 0 from J, leaving 7 bases between them. Germline lookup yields CDR1 SGHRS and CDR2 YFSETQ. This CDR3 is CASSLVRGSGANVLTF. CDR3 coding DNA: TGCGCCAGCAGCTTGGTACGAGGCTCTGGGGCCAACGTCCTGACTTTC.

J is TRBJ1-1 and V is TRBV5-1; D call uncertain. The CDR3 spans 11 residues. The germline V gene encodes CDR1 SGHRS and CDR2 YFSETQ. V was shortened by 0 bases and J by 11 bases, with 8 bases between the two germline ends. CDR3 sequence: CASSLAGYAFF. The CDR3 nucleotides are TGCGCCAGCAGCTTGGCGGGGTACGCTTTCTTT.

The CDR3 DNA reads TGTGCCAGCAGTGGAGCGGGAGGGGACAATGAGCAGTTCTTC. Protein: CASSGAGGDNEQFF. The gene calls are TRBV6-5 and TRBJ2-1; 10 bases line up with TRBD2. CDR1 MNHEY and CDR2 SVGAGI come from the germline V gene. V was clipped by 5 bases and J by 5 bases; unmatched bases: 3. This CDR3 has 14 amino acids.

With regard to this clone: Sequence at one end of the junction differs from germline and may be a read error. This rearrangement joins TRBV2 to TRBJ2-7; TRBD1 is a possible D gene (7 bases). Germline loops: CDR1 SNHLY, CDR2 FYNNEI. This CDR3 comprises 15 residues. The CDR3 region is CASREGGTDSYEQYF. The CDR3 DNA reads as TGTGCCAGCAGAGAAGGGGGGACAGACTCCTACGAGCAGTACTTC.

The CDR3 DNA sequence: TGTGCCAGCAGTTACCCCCCGGGCTACGAGCAGTACTTC. Residues: CASSYPPGYEQYF. The chain carries TRBV28 and TRBJ2-7; unclear D gene. V was pared by 4 bases and J by 3 bases, with 10 bases between. Germline values: CDR1 MDHEN, CDR2 SYDVKM. The CDR3 has 13 amino acids. The full variable domain, completed using reference TRBV28 and TRBJ2-7, is DVKVTQSSRYLVKRTGEKVFLECVQDMDHENMFWYRQDPGLGLRLIYFSYDVKMKEKGDIPEGYSVSREKKERFSLILESASTNQTSMYLCASSYPPGYEQYFGPGTRLTVT.

This chain joins TRBV28 and TRBJ2-2; D might be TRBD1 (5 bases). CDR1 and CDR2 from the germline V gene are MDHEN and SYDVKM. Trimming removed 6 bases at V and 2 bases at J, with 19 bases between. The CDR3 extends over 17 amino acids. The CDR3, as DNA: TGTGCCAGCAGCCCTCCGTGGACATCTATTAACACCGGGGAGCTGTTTTTT. It translates to CASSPPWTSINTGELFF.

V gene TRBV29-1 combines with J gene TRBJ1-1; no clear D. Trimming took off 4 bases at V and 2 bases at J, with 8 bases between the two ends. In germline, CDR1 is SQVTM, CDR2 ANQGSEA. The CDR3 covers 12 residues. CDR3 sequence: CSVVNSNTEAFF. In DNA form, the CDR3 reads TGCAGCGTTGTAAACAGTAACACTGAAGCTTTCTTT.

V gene TRBV5-5 combines with J gene TRBJ2-5, with 8 bases that match TRBD1. Germline CDR1 SGHKS, CDR2 YYEKEE (reference sequence). This CDR3 spans 14 amino acids. Germline trimming cut 4 bases from V and 5 bases from J; bases unmatched to any gene: 7. CDR3 in amino acids: CASSLTGDGETQYF. CDR3 nucleotides: TGTGCCAGCAGCCTGACAGGGGACGGGGAGACCCAGTACTTC.

This clone was seen only once. The chain couples TRBV7-2 to TRBJ1-6; 7 bases map to TRBD1. CDR1 and CDR2 from the germline V gene are SGHTA and FQGNSA. The junction had 5 bases not matched to a gene; V was cut back by 2 bases and J by 7 bases. The CDR3 contains 15 residues. The chain's CDR3 is CASSLMGTANSPLHF. The DNA of the CDR3 is TGTGCCAGCAGCTTAATGGGGACAGCCAATTCACCCCTCCACTTT.

The chain links TRBV7-2 to TRBJ2-7, with no clear D. Germline CDR1 and CDR2: SGHTA and FQGNSA. There are 13 residues in the CDR3. Trimming took 1 base from V and 5 from J, leaving 9 bases between them. The chain's CDR3 is CASSLELRHEQYF. The CDR3 nucleotides are TGTGCCAGCAGCTTAGAACTAAGGCACGAGCAGTACTTC.

The DNA for the CDR3 is TGTGCCAGCAGTCCTCAGGGGGCGCGCACTGAAGCTTTCTTT. Encoded protein: CASSPQGARTEAFF. The chain links TRBV6-6 to TRBJ1-1, with 8 bases matching TRBD1. This CDR3 spans 14 amino acids. V shed 5 bases and J 4 bases; nucleotides not matched to a gene: 6. Germline values: CDR1 MNHNY, CDR2 SVGAGI (reference sequence).

The V gene is TRBV2, the J gene TRBJ2-3; tentative D call: TRBD2 (5 bases). The CDR3 is 12 residues long. Trimming pared 3 bases from V and 5 bases from J, leaving 6 bases between. In germline, CDR1 is SNHLY, CDR2 FYNNEI. CDR3: CASSDGGDTQYF. The CDR3 DNA sequence: TGTGCCAGCAGTGACGGAGGAGATACGCAGTATTTT.

This chain connects TRBV6-1 to TRBJ2-5; 9 bases match TRBD1. Germline lookup yields CDR1 MNHNS and CDR2 SASEGT. This CDR3 spans 14 amino acids. Trimming took 7 bases from V and 2 from J; bases not matched to a gene: 5. CDR3 in amino acids: CASTGQGYQETQYF. The CDR3 nucleotides are TGTGCCAGCACCGGACAGGGGTATCAAGAGACCCAGTACTTC.

This chain uses TRBV28 with TRBJ2-7; 9 nucleotides line up with TRBD1. The CDR3 is 15 amino acids. CDR1 MDHEN and CDR2 SYDVKM come from the germline V gene. J gave up 3 bases and V 5 bases, and 8 bases lay outside the gene matches. The chain's CDR3 is CASSPTGTGIYEQYF. The CDR3 region has the DNA TGTGCCAGCAGTCCGACCGGGACAGGGATCTACGAGCAGTACTTC. Combining the CDR3 with reference TRBV28 and TRBJ2-7 gives the whole variable domain DVKVTQSSRYLVKRTGEKVFLECVQDMDHENMFWYRQDPGLGLRLIYFSYDVKMKEKGDIPEGYSVSREKKERFSLILESASTNQTSMYLCASSPTGTGIYEQYFGPGTRLTVT.

V is TRBV28 and J is TRBJ1-3; 7 nucleotides match TRBD1. The CDR3 runs to 16 residues. Trimming cost V 3 bases and J 0 bases; bases outside gene matches: 5. Germline CDR1 and CDR2: MDHEN and SYDVKM. CDR3 residues: CASSFARGSSGNTIYF. CDR3 sequence (DNA): TGTGCCAGCAGTTTCGCCAGGGGGAGCTCTGGAAACACCATATATTTT.